This is a list of T cell receptor beta chains from one sample in a study of T cell changes during pregnancy in multiple sclerosis. Only in-frame clones appear in the TCRdb table, and some are missing; sequencing was by immunoSEQ multiplex PCR. The sample holds fewer than 95,000 clones; just under 95% are singletons and the top ten take approximately 4.5%. Sequencing used peripheral blood, obtained in the first trimester of pregnancy. The receptors come from a female donor with multiple sclerosis, enrolled in a pregnancy study. Each CDR3 is given with its conserved first and last residue. Clone size is given for some rows only: seen once, a few or many times, or a class if the clone is expanded.

size: once; V: TRBV5-1; CDR3: CASSFRQGRNTEAFF
size: -; V: TRBV6-6; CDR3: CASSPGTGPYEQYF
size: -; V: TRBV6-5; CDR3: CASSQSGGEGGELFF
size: -; V: TRBV7-2; CDR3: CASSLEGQGSISYEQYF
size: -; V: TRBV6-5; CDR3: CASSSPPDRVGGYTF
size: -; V: TRBV27; CDR3: CASRTQGDEQFF
size: -; V: TRBV11-2; CDR3: CASSLPGYRGRDTEAFF
size: -; V: TRBV5-1; CDR3: CASSLSVNYGYTF
size: -; V: TRBV13; CDR3: CASSRGQGLGETQYF
size: few; V: TRBV6-5; CDR3: CASSYGQGILETQYF
size: -; V: TRBV6-1; CDR3: CASREWTEGNQPQHF
size: -; V: TRBV11-2; CDR3: CASSLAGRLAKNIQYF
size: -; V: TRBV19; CDR3: CASSIGLGHHTGELFF
size: -; V: TRBV14; CDR3: CASSPSGVWETQYF
size: -; V: TRBV7-3; CDR3: CASSSIPAGTNEKLFF
size: many; V: TRBV6-1; CDR3: CASRPGQEVEEQYF
size: -; V: TRBV7-9; CDR3: CASTPDRVITEAFF
size: -; V: TRBV30; CDR3: CAWSVGVNTGELFF
size: -; V: TRBV7-8; CDR3: CASGLGRGYEQYF
size: -; V: TRBV7-6; CDR3: CASSLALGQDIEKYEQYF
size: once; V: TRBV11-2; CDR3: CASSLGSGRSMKPQHF
size: -; V: TRBV9; CDR3: CASSVDFRAVGANSPLHF
size: -; V: TRBV5-5; CDR3: CASSYPGGTNTEAFF
size: -; V: TRBV25-1; CDR3: CASSEWLAGTDNTGELFF
size: -; V: TRBV5-1; CDR3: CASSPGQGNYNEQFF
size: few; V: TRBV30; CDR3: CAWKVGRGIEKLFF
size: once; V: TRBV4-2; CDR3: CASSQDTGRRGGNIQYF
size: -; V: TRBV5-1; CDR3: CASSLNPTGQKETQYF
size: -; V: TRBV6-6; CDR3: CASSSGDGWDEKLFF
size: -; V: TRBV9; CDR3: CASSVDQGGQPQHF
size: -; V: TRBV29-1; CDR3: CSVEDRGEEKLFF
size: -; V: TRBV7-2; CDR3: CASSPPIVGNTIYF
size: -; V: TRBV5-4; CDR3: CASSLVGARTEAFF
size: -; V: TRBV4-1; CDR3: CASSQDQAGGLQPQHF
size: -; V: TRBV7-8; CDR3: CASSLGATDTQYF
size: -; V: TRBV7-2; CDR3: CASSLGGGSQPQHF
size: -; V: TRBV11-3; CDR3: CASSPRQGSPGEQFF
size: -; V: TRBV6-1; CDR3: CASSEGQGGDYGYTF
size: -; V: TRBV18; CDR3: CASSPAGVGNQPQHF
size: -; V: TRBV5-4; CDR3: CASSLDPAGGNTEAFF
size: -; V: TRBV9; CDR3: CASGLAGGNEQFF
size: -; V: TRBV4-1; CDR3: CASSQEESRGGNTIYF
size: -; V: TRBV23-1; CDR3: CASSPGRLPQHF
size: -; V: TRBV5-4; CDR3: CASTPGQGATNYGYTF